This T cell receptor beta chain was captured by sequencing in a study of blood T cell repertoires in COVID-19. Study summary: Italy, Spain and the United States were the sources of the convalescent and acute COVID-19 samples.

Profiled with immunoSEQ multiplex PCR; TCRdb holds only in-frame clones, not every one. Of fewer than 700,000 clones listed, 85% to 90% are singletons. V shed 8 bases and J 1 base; nucleotides not matched to a gene: 4. Germline V gene data show CDR1 as SNHLY and CDR2 as FYNNEI. The CDR3 spans 13 residues. The origin of this receptor is a woman aged 50 to 60 with COVID-19, enrolled during active disease. This chain links TRBV2 with TRBJ1-2; 7 bases map to TRBD1. The sequencing sample was made of peripheral blood. CDR3: CASGRQGNYGYTF. In DNA form, the CDR3 reads TGTGCCAGCGGGAGACAGGGTAACTATGGCTACACCTTC.